A single sample gave rise to the 11 T cell receptor beta chains below, sequenced in a study of molecular identifiers for immune sequencing clone quantification. TCRdb analysed the PCR reads with MiXCR anew, one entry per CDR3 protein. The sample yields about 640,000 distinct CDR3 sequences, just under 20% seen once. Sequenced: naive CD8+ T cells from blood, with Jurkat cell RNA spiked in. The subset was: FACS-sorted CD8+CD4-CCR7+CD45RA+ naive T cells. These receptors were collected from a human donor in good health. Some libraries in this study had Jurkat cell RNA spiked in.

The sample holds many counts of this clonotype. The chain joins TRBV30 to TRBJ2-7; D is unclear. The CDR3 spans 11 residues. Germline V gene lookup returns CDR1 GTSNPN and CDR2 SVGIG (reference sequence). V dropped 3 bases and J dropped 7 bases, with 10 bases sitting between them. Written as DNA, the CDR3 is TGTGCCTGGAGCAAGATCTCGGAGCAGTACTTC. It is translated as CAWSKISEQYF. The complete variable domain, with remaining parts taken from reference TRBV30 and TRBJ2-7, reads SQTIHQWPATLVQPVGSPLSLECTVEGTSNPNLYWYRQAAGRGLQLLFYSVGIGQISSEVPQNLSASRPQDRQFILSSKKLLLSDSGFYLCAWSKISEQYFGPGTRLTVT.

The genes are TRBV20-1 and TRBJ2-5; 8 nucleotides align to TRBD1. CDR1 DFQATT and CDR2 SNEGSKA come from the germline V gene (reference sequence). CDR3 length: 13 residues. With V trimmed by 5 bases and J by 3 bases, 5 bases remained unmatched. CDR3 amino acids: CSAPDRAKETQYF. The CDR3 DNA is TGCAGTGCTCCGGACAGGGCTAAAGAGACCCAGTACTTC.

This clonotype was seen at least ten times. The chain couples TRBV5-5 to TRBJ2-7; TRBD1 is a possible D gene (6 bases). Per the germline V gene, CDR1 is SGHKS and CDR2 is YYEKEE (reference sequence). V dropped 2 bases and J dropped 4 bases, with 16 bases sitting between them. The CDR3 covers 15 residues. CDR3 sequence: CASSFTGTNQYEQYF. The CDR3 DNA is TGTGCCAGCAGCTTTACCGGGACAAATCAGTACGAGCAGTACTTC.

In regard to this clonotype: As the CDR3 is not closed by the conserved phenylalanine or tryptophan, this likely results from a read error. The genes are TRBV12-3 or TRBV12-4 and TRBJ1-1, with D maybe TRBD1 (6 bases). Trimming removed 5 bases from V and 7 bases from J, with 14 bases in between. The CDR3 runs 13 residues. The CDR3, as DNA: TGTGCCAGCAGTCCCACAGGGTTGGGTGAAGCTTTCTCT. Residues: CASSPTGLGEAFS.

This clonotype was found many times. The CDR3 bases are TGTGCCGGAGGTCGGGACAGCATGAACACTGAAGCTTTCTTT. It yields the protein CAGGRDSMNTEAFF. The V gene is TRBV30, the J gene TRBJ1-1; 7 nucleotides agree with TRBD1. There are 14 residues in the CDR3. Germline V gene data show CDR1 as GTSNPN and CDR2 as SVGIG (reference sequence). Trimming took 8 bases from V and 0 from J; bases not matched to a gene: 9. The full variable domain, its missing parts supplied by reference TRBV30 and TRBJ1-1, is SQTIHQWPATLVQPVGSPLSLECTVEGTSNPNLYWYRQAAGRGLQLLFYSVGIGQISSEVPQNLSASRPQDRQFILSSKKLLLSDSGFYLCAGGRDSMNTEAFFGQGTRLTVV.

This clonotype was counted at least ten times. The chain is built from TRBV10-3 and TRBJ2-7; D might be TRBD2 (6 bases). This CDR3 spans 14 amino acids. V was trimmed by 4 bases and J by 2 bases, leaving 12 bases between them. Germline-derived CDR1 and CDR2 are ENHRY and SYGVKD. CDR3 nucleotides: TGTGCCATCAGTGCGCGGGACCCAGCCTACGAGCAGTACTTC. Translated: CAISARDPAYEQYF.

The sample holds one count of this clonotype. A read error may be the cause here, since a much bigger clone is one base away. The CDR3 end shows no conserved phenylalanine or tryptophan, and so a read error is likely. The chain combines TRBV29-1 with TRBJ2-2; 10 bases map to TRBD2. Trimming took 3 bases from V and 0 from J; bases not matched to a gene: 7. CDR1 is SQVTM, CDR2 ANQGSEA, per germline. This CDR3 contains 17 residues. The CDR3 spells CSVEGWSGRANTGELFS. In nucleotides, the CDR3 is TGCAGCGTTGAGGGGTGGAGCGGGAGGGCGAACACCGGGGAGCTGTTTTCT.

This clonotype was counted once. Its ends do not fully match the called genes, so a read error is possible. The chain combines TRBV7-9 with TRBJ1-1; possible D gene TRBD1, 6 bases. Germline V gene data show CDR1 as SEHNR and CDR2 as FQNEAQ (reference sequence). The CDR3 loop spans 14 amino acids. CDR3 sequence (DNA): TGTGCCAGCAGCCTGGACAGCTCATACACTGAAGCTCTCTTT. Its protein product is CASSLDSSYTEALF.

A remark on this clonotype: Being one base from a much bigger clone, this may be a read error. The chain is built from TRBV5-3 and TRBJ2-7, with D uncertain. TRBV5-3 has ORF status, its function being uncertain. The CDR3 runs to 13 residues. Trimming removed 8 bases at V and 4 bases at J, with 16 bases between. CDR3 bases: TGTGCCAGCGGCTTGGTGCCAGAATACGAGCAGTACTTC. Its translation is CASGLVPEYEQYF.

This clonotype has more than one count but fewer than ten. The J gene is TRBJ2-2, the V gene TRBV13; TRBD1 or TRBD2 may be the D gene (6 bases each). CDR3 length equals 14 residues. CDR1 and CDR2 (germline): PRHDT, FYEKMQ (reference sequence). V dropped 10 bases and J dropped 3 bases, with 15 bases sitting between them. The CDR3 region has the DNA TGTGCCACACCAAAAAGGGGGGACACCGGGGAGCTGTTTTTT. Protein sequence: CATPKRGDTGELFF.

Concerning this clonotype itself: With a much larger clone just one base away, this may be a read error. The J gene is TRBJ2-3, the V gene TRBV24-1, with D hard to call. With 12 bases removed from V and 0 bases from J, the gap between germline ends came to 9 bases. CDR1 is KGHDR and CDR2 is SFDVKD in the germline V gene. The CDR3 is made up of 12 amino acids. As DNA, the CDR3 is TGTGCCGCCAAAGGTAGCACAGATACGCAGTATTTT. Translating it yields CAAKGSTDTQYF.